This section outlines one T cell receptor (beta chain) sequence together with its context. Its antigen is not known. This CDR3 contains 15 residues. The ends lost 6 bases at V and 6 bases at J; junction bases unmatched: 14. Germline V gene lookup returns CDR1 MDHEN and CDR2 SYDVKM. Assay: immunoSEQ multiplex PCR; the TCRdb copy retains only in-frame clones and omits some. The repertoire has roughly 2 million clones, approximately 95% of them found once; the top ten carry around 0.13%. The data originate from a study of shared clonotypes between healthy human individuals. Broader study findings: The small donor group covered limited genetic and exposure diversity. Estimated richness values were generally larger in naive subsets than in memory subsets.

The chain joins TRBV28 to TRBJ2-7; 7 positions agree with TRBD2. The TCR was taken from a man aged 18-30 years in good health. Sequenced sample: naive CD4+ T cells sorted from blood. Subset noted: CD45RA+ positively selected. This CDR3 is CASSLDWRGTAEQYF. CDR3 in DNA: TGTGCCAGCAGCCTGGACTGGCGGGGGACCGCCGAGCAGTACTTC.